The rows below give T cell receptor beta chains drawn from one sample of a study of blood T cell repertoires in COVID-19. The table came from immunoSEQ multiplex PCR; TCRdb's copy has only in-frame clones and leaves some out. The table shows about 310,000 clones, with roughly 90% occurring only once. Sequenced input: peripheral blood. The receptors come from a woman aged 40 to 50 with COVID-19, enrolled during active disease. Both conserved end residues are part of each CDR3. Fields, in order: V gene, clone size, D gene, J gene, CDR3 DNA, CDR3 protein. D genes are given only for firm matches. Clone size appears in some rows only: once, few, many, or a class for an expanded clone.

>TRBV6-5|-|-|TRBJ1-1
TGTGCCAGCAGGTACCCGACAAGGAAGGGGCACACTGAAGCTTTCTTT
CASRYPTRKGHTEAFF
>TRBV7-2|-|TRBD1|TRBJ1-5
TGTGCCAGCAGCTTAGGGGGACAGGGAAATCAGCCCCAGCATTTT
CASSLGGQGNQPQHF
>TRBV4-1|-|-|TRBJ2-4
TGCGCCAGCAGCCAAGATAGGGGGGGCCGAAGCATTCAGTACTTC
CASSQDRGGRSIQYF
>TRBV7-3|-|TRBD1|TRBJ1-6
TGTGCCAGCAGCGTCGTAGGGGGCGGCTCACCCCTCCACTTT
CASSVVGGGSPLHF
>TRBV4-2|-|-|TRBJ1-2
TGTGCCAGCAGCCAAACCAATGCGGGTGATGGCTACACCTTC
CASSQTNAGDGYTF
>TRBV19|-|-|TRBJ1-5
TGTGCCAGTAGTAGCCGGGACAAGTTTAATAGCAATCAGCCCCAGCATTTT
CASSSRDKFNSNQPQHF
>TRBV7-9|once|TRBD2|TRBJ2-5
TGTGCCAGCAGCCGGGGGGACTCGACCCTGGAGACCCAGTACTTC
CASSRGDSTLETQYF
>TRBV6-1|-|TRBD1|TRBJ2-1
TGTGCCAGCAGTGAAAGAAGGACAGGGAGTGATGAGCAGTTCTTC
CASSERRTGSDEQFF
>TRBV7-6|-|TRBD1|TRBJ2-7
TGTGCCAGTGGGACAGGGGGCGACGAGCAGTACTTC
CASGTGGDEQYF
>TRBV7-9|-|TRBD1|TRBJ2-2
TGTGCCGTACAACCGACAGGGCGCGCGAACACCGGGGAGCTGTTTTTT
CAVQPTGRANTGELFF
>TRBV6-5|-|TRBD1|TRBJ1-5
TGTGCCAGCAGACCCTCGACAGGGGACACTCAGCCCCAGCATTTT
CASRPSTGDTQPQHF
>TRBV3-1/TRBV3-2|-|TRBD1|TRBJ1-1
TGTGCCAGCAGCCATGGACAGGGGTTTAGAGGGTTCACTGAAGCTTTCTTT
CASSHGQGFRGFTEAFF
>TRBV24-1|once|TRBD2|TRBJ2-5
TGTGCCACCAGTGACCCCCGCGCTAGCGGAGAGACCCAGTACTTC
CATSDPRASGETQYF
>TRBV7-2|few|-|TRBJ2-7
TGTGCCAGCAGCTTAGGGGACACTTCCTACGAGCAGTACTTC
CASSLGDTSYEQYF
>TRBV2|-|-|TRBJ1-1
TGTGCCAGCAGTCAGGGCTTGAACACTGAAGCTTTCTTT
CASSQGLNTEAFF
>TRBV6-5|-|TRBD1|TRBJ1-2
TGTGCCAGCAGCCGGACAGGGGTCAACTATGGCTACACCTTC
CASSRTGVNYGYTF
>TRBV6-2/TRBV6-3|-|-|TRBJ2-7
TGTGCCAGCAGTTACACCCCTTGGAGGTCCTACGAGCAGTACTTC
CASSYTPWRSYEQYF
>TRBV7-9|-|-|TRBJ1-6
TGTGCCAGCACCCGAGGGGGAGGGGAGTCACCCCTCCACTTT
CASTRGGGESPLHF
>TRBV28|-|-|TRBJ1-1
TGTGCCAGCAGCCGGAACACTGAAGCTTTCTTT
CASSRNTEAFF
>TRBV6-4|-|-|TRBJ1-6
TGTGCCAGCAGTGACCAGGGAAGCTCACCCCTCCACTTT
CASSDQGSSPLHF
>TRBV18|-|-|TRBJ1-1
TGTGCCAGCTCACCGCCGACACTTAACACTGAAGCTTTCTTT
CASSPPTLNTEAFF
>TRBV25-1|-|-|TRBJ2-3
TGTGCCAGCAAGGAGGTTACTAGCACAGATACGCAGTATTTT
CASKEVTSTDTQYF
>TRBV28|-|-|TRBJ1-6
TGTGCCAGCAGTTTATATGGGGGGGATTCACCCCTCCACTTT
CASSLYGGDSPLHF
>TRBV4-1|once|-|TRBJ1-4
TGCGCCAGCAGCCAAGATGGGACAAAGCCTAATGAAAAACTGTTTTTT
CASSQDGTKPNEKLFF
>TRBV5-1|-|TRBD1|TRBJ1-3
TGCGCCAGCAGCTTGGAGCCCTTGACAGGGGGGGACACCATATATTTT
CASSLEPLTGGDTIYF
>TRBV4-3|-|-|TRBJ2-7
TGCGCCAGCAGCCAAGACCAGGGGTACGAGCAGTACTTC
CASSQDQGYEQYF
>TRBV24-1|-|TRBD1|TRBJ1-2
TGTGCCACCAGTGATTTGAGGGTGCAGGGGGGACCTGGCTACACCTTC
CATSDLRVQGGPGYTF
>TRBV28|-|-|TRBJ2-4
TGTGCCAGCAGTTTTTTGGGGGGTGGCAAAAACATTCAGTACTTC
CASSFLGGGKNIQYF
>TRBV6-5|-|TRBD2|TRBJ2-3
TGTGCCTTAGAGCGGGAGAAAGATACGCAGTATTTT
CALEREKDTQYF
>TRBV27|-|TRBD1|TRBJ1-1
TGTGCCAGCAGTAAGCGACAGGGGAGCACTGAAGCTTTCTTT
CASSKRQGSTEAFF
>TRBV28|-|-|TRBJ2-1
TGTGCCAGCAGTTTAGGTCAGGGGAGCTACAATGAGCAGTTCTTC
CASSLGQGSYNEQFF
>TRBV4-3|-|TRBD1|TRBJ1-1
TGCGCCAGCAGCCAACTACACAGGGGGCTTGGGGGCACTGAAGCTTTCTTT
CASSQLHRGLGGTEAFF
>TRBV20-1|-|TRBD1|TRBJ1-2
TGCAGTGCTTCGGGACAGTATGGCTACACCTTC
CSASGQYGYTF
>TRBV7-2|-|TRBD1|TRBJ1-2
TGTGCCAGCAGCGAAACGGGGACAGGGTACTATGGCTACACCTTC
CASSETGTGYYGYTF
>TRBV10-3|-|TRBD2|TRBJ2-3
TGTGCCATCAGTGAGTCGAGCGGGGGAATTTTCACAGATACGCAGTATTTT
CAISESSGGIFTDTQYF
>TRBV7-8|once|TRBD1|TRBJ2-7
TGTGCCAGCAGCTCCCAAGGAGGGACAGGTAGCTCCTACGAGCAGTACTTC
CASSSQGGTGSSYEQYF
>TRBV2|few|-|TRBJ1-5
TGTGCCGGCGCCGAGGGGGTTAATCAGCCCCAGCATTTT
CAGAEGVNQPQHF
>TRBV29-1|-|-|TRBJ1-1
TGCAGCGCCGCTACAGACATGAACACTGAAGCTTTCTTT
CSAATDMNTEAFF
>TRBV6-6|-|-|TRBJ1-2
TGTGCCAGCAGTCTACAGGGTGGGGTTGATGGCTACACCTTC
CASSLQGGVDGYTF
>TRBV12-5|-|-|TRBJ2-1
TGTGCTAGTGGGAGGGCGGTATCCTACAATGAGCAGTTCTTC
CASGRAVSYNEQFF
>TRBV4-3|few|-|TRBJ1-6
TGCGCCAGCAGCCAAGATTTTAGAGGGAGCTCCTATAATTCACCCCTCCACTTT
CASSQDFRGSSYNSPLHF
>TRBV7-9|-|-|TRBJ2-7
TGTGCCAGCAGCTCCCACGTGGGGGCCGCCTACGAGCAGTACTTC
CASSSHVGAAYEQYF
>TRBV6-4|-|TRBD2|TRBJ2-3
TGTGCCAGCAGTGACCGGAGCGGGGGGGCCCCAGATACGCAGTATTTT
CASSDRSGGAPDTQYF
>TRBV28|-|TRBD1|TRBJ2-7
TGTGCCAGCAGTTTAAGGGTGAAGAGGGACAGATCCTACGAGCAGTACTTC
CASSLRVKRDRSYEQYF
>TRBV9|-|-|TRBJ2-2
TGTGCCAGCACCCCACAGGCACAGGGAGGGGAGCTGTTTTTT
CASTPQAQGGELFF